This entry concerns a single T cell receptor beta chain. This specimen comes from a study of T cell changes during pregnancy in multiple sclerosis. Some clones are missing from TCRdb's copy, which holds only in-frame ones; the method was immunoSEQ multiplex PCR. The sample has tens of thousands of clones, roughly 94% seen once. This CDR3 comprises 15 residues. V gave up 3 bases and J gave up 0 bases, with 9 bases separating them. Per germline, CDR1 MDHEN and CDR2 SYDVKM. The receptor's source is a female donor with multiple sclerosis, enrolled in a pregnancy study. The sequencing here drew on peripheral blood, taken in the third trimester of pregnancy. V and J are TRBV28 and TRBJ2-4; D remains unclear. The CDR3 sequence: CASSLSTLAKNIQYF. The CDR3 bases are TGTGCCAGCAGTTTGTCGACATTAGCCAAAAACATTCAGTACTTC.